These 2 T cell receptor beta chains originate from one sample sequenced in a study of T-cell reconstitution after alpha-beta-depleted transplantation in children. The TCRbeta library was prepared with unique molecular identifiers. MiXCR, applied by TCRdb to the PCR reads, yields one record per CDR3 protein. The repertoire holds about 400,000 distinct CDR3 sequences, with about an eighth as singletons. The material was PBMCs, obtained from the stem cell graft. The receptors originated from a human donor who donated a stem cell graft to a child with Fanconi anemia.

CDR3 in amino acids: CASSLAGDSFATNEKLFF. DNA for the CDR3: TGCGCCAGCAGCTTGGCCGGGGACAGTTTTGCAACTAATGAAAAACTGTTTTTT. The chain is built from TRBV5-1 and TRBJ1-4, with 7 bases matching TRBD1. Germline lookup yields CDR1 SGHRS and CDR2 YFSETQ. The junction had 8 bases not matched to a gene; V was cut back by 0 bases and J by 0 bases. The length of the CDR3 is 18 residues. The full variable domain, in which reference TRBV5-1 and TRBJ1-4 provide the parts outside the CDR3, is KAGVTQTPRYLIKTRGQQVTLSCSPISGHRSVSWYQQTPGQGLQFLFEYFSETQRNKGNFPGRFSGRQFSNSRSEMNVSTLELGDSALYLCASSLAGDSFATNEKLFFGSGTQLSVL.

V is TRBV4-3 and J is TRBJ1-1; 7 bases agree with TRBD1. The CDR3 is 17 amino acids. With V trimmed by 0 bases and J by 1 base, 8 bases remained unmatched. The germline CDR1 and CDR2 sequences are LGHNA and YSLEER. CDR3 in amino acids: CASSQEFNRGRNTEAFF. CDR3 nucleotides: TGCGCCAGCAGCCAAGAATTTAACAGGGGTCGGAACACTGAAGCTTTCTTT.